A single sample is the source of the 30 T cell receptor beta chains below, sequenced in a study of T cell repertoires in cytomegalovirus infection (dated by TCRdb to about 2019). Explained via the paper, the treatment or condition label denotes: in vitro stimulation with specific CMV peptide epitopes to enrich CMV-specific T cells. These TCRs are of unknown antigen specificity. Sequencer: Illumina HiSeq 1500. TCRdb cleaned the public reads at Q25 with fastp, built clones with MiXCR and kept in-frame beta chains. Every CDR3 protein is listed once, alongside the most common genes and DNA of its rows. The table for this sample lists hundreds of thousands of distinct CDR3 sequences; 30% to 35% of them were counted only once. About a sixth of the sample is held by the ten biggest clonotypes. The starting material was cultured PBMCs, obtained from culture after CMV antigen stimulation. These receptor sequences come from a human donor in good health (CMV status not recorded). Some clones in this sample may be carry-over from other donors' samples.

This clonotype has only one observation. The genes are TRBV28 and TRBJ1-5; possible D gene TRBD1, 5 bases. The V end lost 3 bases, the J end lost 7 bases, and 10 bases lay between the germline ends. Germline V CDR1 and CDR2: MDHEN, SYDVKM. The CDR3 spans 13 residues. The CDR3 nucleotides are TGTGCCAGCAGTTTTCGGGGGTACCAGCCCCAGCATTTT. As protein: CASSFRGYQPQHF.

This clonotype was counted a single time. The chain has TRBV5-5 and TRBJ1-1; 7 nucleotides line up with TRBD1. With V trimmed by 6 bases and J by 2 bases, 10 bases remained unmatched. Germline CDR1 and CDR2: SGHKS and YYEKEE (reference sequence). The length of the CDR3 is 15 residues. The CDR3 DNA reads as TGTGCCAGCAACCCCCTGACAGGGACCAACACTGAAGCTTTCTTT. Amino acids: CASNPLTGTNTEAFF.

This clonotype was found a few times. The rearrangement links TRBV12-3 or TRBV12-4 to TRBJ2-3; 10 nucleotides line up with TRBD1. V gave up 4 bases and J gave up 3 bases; unmatched junction bases: 4. The CDR3 runs 15 residues. CDR3 protein: CASSSGTGATDTQYF. The CDR3 DNA reads as TGTGCCAGCAGTTCCGGGACAGGGGCGACAGATACGCAGTATTTT.

This clonotype has a handful of counts. The chain joins TRBV7-2 to TRBJ2-1; D is ambiguous. The CDR3 is 14 amino acids. The germline V gene has CDR1 SGHTA and CDR2 FQGNSA. Trimming stripped 1 base from V and 4 bases from J, with 8 bases between. CDR3 sequence: CASSLGIGYNEQFF. CDR3 DNA: TGTGCCAGCAGCTTAGGGATTGGGTACAATGAGCAGTTCTTC.

Only a few counts were recorded for this clonotype. The rearrangement uses TRBV4-3 and TRBJ2-3; 9 bases are a match to TRBD1. With V trimmed by 2 bases and J by 6 bases, 6 bases remained unmatched. The length of the CDR3 is 15 residues. In germline, CDR1 is LGHNA, CDR2 YSLEER. CDR3: CASSQQTGGRDTQYF. In nucleotides, the CDR3 is TGCGCCAGCAGCCAACAGACAGGGGGTAGGGATACGCAGTATTTT.

This rearrangement joins TRBV20-1 to TRBJ2-7; weak D call: TRBD1 (6 bases). Germline loops: CDR1 DFQATT, CDR2 SNEGSKA (reference sequence). The V end was cut by 3 bases, the J end by 4 bases, with 19 bases between. The CDR3 is made up of 15 amino acids. This CDR3 reads CSASPQGFASYEQYF. CDR3 nucleotide sequence: TGCAGTGCTAGTCCACAGGGTTTTGCCTCGTACGAGCAGTACTTC.

This clonotype was counted a few times. The CDR3: CASSEYREVYNEQFF. The CDR3 coding sequence is TGTGCCAGCAGTGAATACAGGGAGGTATACAATGAGCAGTTCTTC. The chain carries TRBV2 and TRBJ2-1; tentatively, D is TRBD1 or TRBD2 (6 bases each). Trimming stripped 2 bases from V and 4 bases from J, with 12 bases between. There are 15 residues in the CDR3. CDR1 and CDR2 (germline): SNHLY, FYNNEI.

J is TRBJ2-3 and V is TRBV2; TRBD2 aligns across 7 bases. Germline CDR1 is SNHLY and CDR2 is FYNNEI. CDR3 length: 13 amino acids. The junction had 2 bases not matched to a gene; V was cut back by 4 bases and J by 4 bases. As DNA, the CDR3 is TGTGCCAGCAGTGTAGGACTAGCAGATACGCAGTATTTT. Its translation is CASSVGLADTQYF. Together with reference TRBV2 and TRBJ2-3, the CDR3 gives the full variable domain: EPEVTQTPSHQVTQMGQEVILRCVPISNHLYFYWYRQILGQKVEFLVSFYNNEISEKSEIFDDQFSVERPDGSNFTLKIRSTKLEDSAMYFCASSVGLADTQYFGPGTRLTVL.

This clonotype was seen many times. V and J are TRBV7-2 and TRBJ2-7, with 8 bases identical to TRBD2. This CDR3 spans 15 amino acids. The J segment lost 6 bases and the V segment lost 6 bases, leaving 13 bases of the junction unmatched. Germline V lookup: CDR1 SGHTA, CDR2 FQGNSA. CDR3 loop: CASRVRTGGPSEQYF. As DNA, the CDR3 is TGTGCCAGCAGAGTCAGAACGGGAGGGCCTAGCGAGCAGTACTTC.

This clonotype was observed a handful of times. V is TRBV7-6 and J is TRBJ2-2; the match to TRBD2 covers 8 bases. Trimming at V came to 1 base and at J to 0 bases, leaving 4 bases not matched to a gene. The CDR3 is made up of 17 amino acids. The germline gives CDR1 SGHVS, CDR2 FNYEAQ. CDR3 region: CASSLGAGASNTGELFF. The CDR3 DNA follows: TGTGCCAGCAGCTTAGGAGCGGGAGCGTCGAACACCGGGGAGCTGTTTTTT.

The gene calls are TRBV20-1 and TRBJ1-1; 7 bases align to TRBD1. The J segment lost 3 bases and the V segment lost 3 bases, leaving 7 bases of the junction unmatched. CDR1 and CDR2 (germline): DFQATT, SNEGSKA (reference sequence). This CDR3 spans 14 amino acids. Here the CDR3 reads CSASLGGSYTEAFF. The CDR3 region has the DNA TGCAGTGCTAGTCTAGGGGGCAGCTACACTGAAGCTTTCTTT.

The chain couples TRBV27 to TRBJ2-2; D gene uncertain. Trimming shortened V by 10 bases and J by 1 base, and 13 bases separated the two germline ends. The germline CDR1 and CDR2 sequences are MNHEY and SMNVEV (reference sequence). CDR3 length: 14 residues. The chain's CDR3 is CAIKFSLNTGELFF. The CDR3 DNA sequence: TGTGCCATCAAATTCAGCTTGAACACCGGGGAGCTGTTTTTT.

The J gene is TRBJ2-2, the V gene TRBV12-3 or TRBV12-4; D call uncertain. V gave up 7 bases and J gave up 2 bases, with 8 bases separating them. There are 13 residues in the CDR3. The CDR3 loop reads CASKGPNTGELFF. Written as DNA, the CDR3 is TGTGCCAGCAAGGGCCCAAACACCGGGGAGCTGTTTTTT.

This clonotype was detected a few times. The gene calls are TRBV11-3 and TRBJ2-1, with TRBD2 identical over 9 bases. V lost 0 bases, J lost 4 bases, and 7 bases stayed unmatched. This CDR3 has 17 residues. CDR1 and CDR2 from the germline V gene are SGHNT and YENEEA. The CDR3 nucleotides are TGTGCCAGCAGCTTAGATCATAGCGGGAGCGTATACAATGAGCAGTTCTTC. Encoded protein: CASSLDHSGSVYNEQFF.

J is TRBJ1-1 and V is TRBV12-3 or TRBV12-4; D is uncertain. The CDR3 totals 14 residues. Trimming shortened V by 7 bases and J by 8 bases, and 20 bases separated the two germline ends. In DNA, the CDR3 is TGTGCCAGCACCCTCAGCCGGTGGGAGCCCGAAGCTTTCTTT. As protein: CASTLSRWEPEAFF.

The chain recombines TRBV18 with TRBJ1-1, with D possibly TRBD1 on 6 matching bases. V lost 1 base to trimming and J lost 2 bases, with 8 bases between them. CDR1 is KGHSH and CDR2 is LQKENI in the germline V gene. This CDR3 has 14 residues. The CDR3 nucleotides are TGTGCCAGCTCACCACAGGACAGTAACACTGAAGCTTTCTTT. Residues: CASSPQDSNTEAFF.

This clonotype has only a few counts. This chain links TRBV20-1 with TRBJ2-7; 11 bases fit TRBD2. The CDR3 has 14 amino acids. Looked up from germline, CDR1 is DFQATT and CDR2 is SNEGSKA (reference sequence). Germline trimming cut 5 bases from V and 7 bases from J; bases unmatched to any gene: 10. The CDR3 sequence: CSAGALAGGSEQYF. CDR3 DNA: TGCAGTGCTGGGGCCCTAGCGGGAGGCAGTGAGCAGTACTTC.

This clonotype has just a few counts. The V call is TRBV6-2 or TRBV6-3, the J call TRBJ1-5; 7 nucleotides line up with TRBD1. Per the germline V gene, CDR1 is MNHEY and CDR2 is SVGEGT. This CDR3 comprises 13 residues. Losses at the gene ends were 6 bases for V and 7 bases for J; bases not matched to a gene: 6. The CDR3 DNA follows: TGTGCCAGCAGCAACAGGGGCAGCCAGCCCCAGCATTTT. Its protein is CASSNRGSQPQHF.

The chain joins TRBV12-5 to TRBJ1-4, with 10 bases aligning to TRBD1. The CDR3 loop spans 15 amino acids. The J segment lost 4 bases and the V segment lost 6 bases, leaving 5 bases of the junction unmatched. The germline CDR1 and CDR2 sequences are LGHNT and FRNRAP. The CDR3: CASGNRTGGNEKLFF. The CDR3 DNA reads TGTGCTAGTGGGAACCGGACAGGGGGTAATGAAAAACTGTTTTTT.

There are a few counts of this clonotype. J is TRBJ2-7 and V is TRBV28; D call uncertain. In germline, CDR1 is MDHEN, CDR2 SYDVKM. Trimming shortened V by 5 bases and J by 8 bases, and 16 bases separated the two germline ends. CDR3 size: 13 residues. CDR3 sequence (DNA): TGTGCCAGCAGTCCCGGTGTAGGGATACAGCAGTACTTC. Protein product: CASSPGVGIQQYF.

The chain employs TRBV19 and TRBJ1-5, with 9 positions matching TRBD1. Per germline, CDR1 LNHDA and CDR2 SQIVND (reference sequence). The V gene end was trimmed by 5 bases and the J gene end by 4 bases; junction bases not matched to a gene: 12. CDR3 length: 17 amino acids. CDR3 sequence (DNA): TGTGCCAGTAGTGCCTGGACCGGGACAGGGAATAATCAGCCCCAGCATTTT. This sequence encodes CASSAWTGTGNNQPQHF.

V and J are TRBV7-3 and TRBJ2-2; weak D call: TRBD1 (5 bases). Trimming took 9 bases from V and 3 from J, leaving 11 bases between them. CDR3 length: 13 residues. Per germline, CDR1 SGHTA and CDR2 FQGTGA. CDR3 sequence (DNA): TGTGCCAGTGGGGAACAGGACACCGGGGAGCTGTTTTTT. This gives the protein CASGEQDTGELFF.

In this sample, this clonotype turned up a few times. The chain links TRBV6-2 or TRBV6-3 to TRBJ1-2; D unresolved. Germline CDR1 MNHEY, CDR2 SVGEGT. The CDR3 length is 14 residues. V was shortened by 5 bases and J by 6 bases, with 16 bases between the two germline ends. The CDR3 region has the DNA TGTGCCAGCAGTCCAACATCCCCGGAGAATGGCTACACCTTC. It yields the protein CASSPTSPENGYTF.

The rearrangement links TRBV9 to TRBJ2-1, with a possible D match to TRBD2 (6 bases). The germline CDR1 and CDR2 sequences are SGDLS and YYNGEE. V shed 4 bases and J shed 6 bases, with 17 bases lying between them. The CDR3 has 15 residues. The CDR3 DNA sequence: TGTGCCAGCAGCTTCGGCGCGGGGTTCGGCAATGAGCAGTTCTTC. It yields the protein CASSFGAGFGNEQFF.

In its sample, this clonotype was seen a few times. The chain employs TRBV11-3 and TRBJ2-1, with TRBD2 matching over 7 bases. With V trimmed by 5 bases and J by 1 base, 5 bases remained unmatched. Germline lookup yields CDR1 SGHNT and CDR2 YENEEA. There are 15 residues in the CDR3. The DNA of the CDR3 is TGTGCCAGCAGCAAAGCGGGAAGGTCCTACAATGAGCAGTTCTTC. Translation gives CASSKAGRSYNEQFF.

This clonotype was counted ten times or more. The chain couples TRBV11-3 to TRBJ1-1, with D tentatively TRBD1 (5 bases). Deletions cut 4 bases from V and 4 bases from J, with 13 bases between. Germline V gene sequence: CDR1 SGHNT, CDR2 YENEEA. The CDR3 totals 14 residues. CDR3 sequence reads: CASSSRRGTTEAFF. CDR3 DNA: TGTGCCAGCAGCTCGCGGCGGGGGACCACTGAAGCTTTCTTT.

This clonotype came up once. The CDR3 DNA sequence: TGTGCCACCAGCAGTCGAACTAGTTCAGATACGCAGTATTTT. This gives the protein CATSSRTSSDTQYF. V usage is TRBV15 and J usage is TRBJ2-3; the D gene is possibly TRBD2 (5 bases). The CDR3 runs 14 residues. CDR1 and CDR2 from the germline V gene are LNHNV and YYDKDF (reference sequence). The V and J ends lost 3 bases and 4 bases respectively, with 11 bases between them.

Here the CDR3 DNA reads TGTGCCAGTAGTCCCCTCGGGAGCATTCAGTACTTC. It is translated as CASSPLGSIQYF. The chain joins TRBV19 to TRBJ2-4, with a weak D call TRBD2 (6 bases). Germline V gene lookup returns CDR1 LNHDA and CDR2 SQIVND (reference sequence). This CDR3 is 12 amino acids long. The V end was cut by 5 bases, the J end by 9 bases, with 11 bases between. Together with reference TRBV19 and TRBJ2-4, the CDR3 gives the full variable domain: DGGITQSPKYLFRKEGQNVTLSCEQNLNHDAMYWYRQDPGQGLRLIYYSQIVNDFQKGDIAEGYSVSREKKESFPLTVTSAQKNPTAFYLCASSPLGSIQYFGAGTRLSVL.

This chain connects TRBV19 to TRBJ1-3; 8 nucleotides line up with TRBD1. Looked up from germline, CDR1 is LNHDA and CDR2 is SQIVND (reference sequence). This CDR3 is 17 amino acids long. The junction had 13 bases not matched to a gene; V was cut back by 6 bases and J by 3 bases. The CDR3 DNA follows: TGTGCCAGTAGCGGACAGGGCAGGTACGGATATGGAAACACCATATATTTT. It yields the protein CASSGQGRYGYGNTIYF.

Only a few counts were recorded for this clonotype. The genes are TRBV28 and TRBJ1-2; weak D call: TRBD1 (5 bases). The germline V and J ends were trimmed by 3 bases and 4 bases, with 12 bases remaining between them. This CDR3 region has 14 residues. The germline V gene has CDR1 MDHEN and CDR2 SYDVKM. The CDR3 here is CASSFRTSVYGYTF. DNA of the CDR3: TGTGCCAGCAGTTTCCGGACATCCGTCTATGGCTACACCTTC.